The clone carrying this TCR beta chain has a handful of counts. TCRdb keeps only in-frame clones here, not all; method: immunoSEQ multiplex PCR. Of more than 95,000 clones listed, 86% are singletons. This sample stems from a study of blood T cell repertoires in COVID-19. Study summary: Acute and convalescent COVID-19 samples came from the United States, Italy and Spain.

Specimen: peripheral blood. The receptor was isolated from a human donor in a cohort sampled during active COVID-19.

This CDR3 is CASSLQGVGAFF. CDR3 DNA sequence: TGTGCCAGCAGCTTGCAGGGTGTCGGCGCTTTCTTT. The V and J genes are TRBV11-2 and TRBJ1-1; possible D gene TRBD1, 5 bases. V was cut by 3 bases and J by 11 bases, with 13 bases left in between. The CDR3 is made up of 12 amino acids. Germline CDR1 is SGHAT and CDR2 is FQNNGV.